This paragraph reports one T cell receptor beta chain. Sequencing targeted TCR beta in blood CD8+ and CD4+ T cells. Negative magnetic isolation gave CD8+ and CD4+ cells; FACS enriched CD8+ TEMRA. From germline, CDR1 is MDHEN and CDR2 SYDVKM. There are 14 residues in the CDR3. Losses at the gene ends were 4 bases for V and 5 bases for J; bases not matched to a gene: 6. These data belong to a study of CD8 T cells in Susac syndrome. Random hexamers served to reverse transcribe roughly 0.5 to 1 ug RNA. Using its own MiXCR run on the immunoSEQ multiplex PCR reads, TCRdb lists one record per CDR3 protein. The table lists about 300,000 distinct CDR3 sequences, almost 85% of them singletons.

This receptor was taken from a human donor with multiple sclerosis. The sample was CD8+ T cells from PBMCs. This chain links TRBV28 with TRBJ2-7; TRBD2 matches 9 bases. CDR3 sequence (DNA): TGTGCCAGCAGTTCCTGGACTAGCGAGGACGAGCAGTACTTC. Encoded protein: CASSSWTSEDEQYF.